This T cell receptor (beta chain) was recorded in a study of Ad26.COV2.S vaccination and SARS-CoV-2 variants. The data were produced by immunoSEQ multiplex PCR, yet TCRdb's version contains in-frame clones alone and is incomplete. This table has a few hundred thousand clones, roughly 90% appearing once. A word on this clone: The target antigen is unknown.

V was clipped by 5 bases and J by 1 base, with 15 bases between them. Germline CDR1 reads SEHNR; CDR2 reads FQNEAQ (reference sequence). This CDR3 contains 16 residues. Study outcomes and limitations: Greater spike-specific TCR breadth was seen in vaccine recipients than in placebo recipients.

Treatment indicated: some 20 received Ad26.COV2.S at low or high dose, single or two shots; about 5 received placebo; per-sample allocation not given. Material that was analyzed had been drawn on day 63 after the first vaccine or placebo injection. The individual, an adult aged 18-55 years, was a donor in Boston. The chain carries TRBV7-9 and TRBJ2-1; D remains unclear. The material was peripheral blood, obtained in a trial of Ad26.COV2.S vaccine versus placebo. The TCR originated in a person between 18 and 65 years old who received the Ad26.COV2.S COVID-19 vaccine or a placebo. For the CDR3, the DNA is TGTGCCAGCAGCGACCTCTCTGACAAGTCCTACAATGAGCAGTTCTTC. The encoded protein is CASSDLSDKSYNEQFF.